A single sample is the source of the 11 T cell receptor beta chains below, sequenced in a study of beta chain features in type 1 diabetes. Expressed TCRB transcripts were sequenced because the isolated RNA had all been reverse transcribed beforehand. The protocol was immunoSEQ multiplex PCR, while the TCRdb copy is restricted to in-frame clones and leaves out a portion. The sample contains about 930,000 clones, 15% to 20% of which appear only once. The sequencing sample was made of naive CD4+ T cells from blood. These receptors came from a woman aged 18 to 35 in good health.

The chain recombines TRBV20-1 with TRBJ2-5; D is uncertain. CDR1 is DFQATT, CDR2 SNEGSKA, per germline (reference sequence). The CDR3 consists of 10 residues. The CDR3 nucleotides are TGCACCCCCCGCGTAGAGACCCAGTACTTC. It encodes CTPRVETQYF.

The chain joins TRBV7-8 to TRBJ1-1; weak D call: TRBD1 (5 bases). The CDR3 is made up of 16 amino acids. The V and J ends lost 5 bases and 0 bases respectively, with 16 bases between them. The germline V gene encodes CDR1 SGHVS and CDR2 FQNEAQ. CDR3 coding DNA: TGTGCCAGCAGCGCCCCAGGGAGACCTATGAACACTGAAGCTTTCTTT. This codes for CASSAPGRPMNTEAFF.

This clone was seen a few times. This chain uses TRBV2 with TRBJ2-7; no clear D. The CDR3 has 14 residues. V lost 6 bases and J 3 bases, leaving 15 bases between the germline ends. The germline CDR1 and CDR2 sequences are SNHLY and FYNNEI. In DNA form, the CDR3 reads TGTGCCAGCAGGCCCACGACTCTAAACTACGAGCAGTACTTC. It is translated as CASRPTTLNYEQYF.

This clone was seen more than once but under ten times. CDR3 in amino acids: CASTPMVGQGGYGYTF. In DNA, the CDR3 is TGTGCCAGCACCCCCATGGTGGGACAGGGGGGCTATGGCTACACCTTC. This chain links TRBV5-4 with TRBJ1-2, with TRBD1 matching over 11 bases. The V gene's germline CDR1 is SGHNT and CDR2 YYREEE (reference sequence). The ends lost 6 bases at V and 4 bases at J; junction bases unmatched: 11. The CDR3 is 16 residues long.

The chain uses TRBV2 and TRBJ2-3; D gene ambiguous. The length of the CDR3 is 11 residues. With 4 bases removed from V and 6 bases from J, the gap between germline ends came to 5 bases. CDR1 is SNHLY and CDR2 is FYNNEI in the germline V gene. As DNA, the CDR3 is TGTGCCAGCAGTGTAGGGGATACGCAGTATTTT. Amino acids: CASSVGDTQYF.

This clone has just a few counts. The rearrangement uses TRBV4-2 and TRBJ2-7; 9 nucleotides align to TRBD2. J lost 3 bases, V lost 1 base, and 7 bases had no gene match. Germline CDR1 LGHNA, CDR2 YNFKEQ. The CDR3 is 16 amino acids. The CDR3 nucleotides are TGTGCCAGCAGCCAAGCAGGGGGACTAGCCCTCTACGAGCAGTACTTC. Translating gives CASSQAGGLALYEQYF.

The DNA of the CDR3 is TGTGCCAGCAGCCAAGGCTATAGGCTAGCGGGAATCAATGAGCAGTTCTTC. Its protein is CASSQGYRLAGINEQFF. The rearrangement links TRBV4-2 to TRBJ2-1; TRBD2 aligns across 9 bases. CDR3 length equals 17 residues. The ends lost 1 base at V and 6 bases at J; junction bases unmatched: 10. Per germline, CDR1 LGHNA and CDR2 YNFKEQ.

This clone came up a few times. The same CDR3 arises from other DNA sequences in this sample as well. The rearrangement joins TRBV11-2 to TRBJ2-5; D is undetermined. CDR3 length equals 11 residues. The ends were cut back, 4 bases at V and 5 bases at J, with 5 bases in the middle. Germline V gene data show CDR1 as SGHAT and CDR2 as FQNNGV. CDR3 region: CASSSQETQYF. In DNA, the CDR3 is TGTGCCAGCAGCTCGCAGGAGACCCAGTACTTC.

The chain links TRBV4-2 to TRBJ1-2; D uncertain. This CDR3 contains 14 residues. Trimming removed 1 base from V and 7 bases from J, with 13 bases in between. Looked up from germline, CDR1 is LGHNA and CDR2 is YNFKEQ. CDR3 residues: CASSQAIKAGGYTF. CDR3 nucleotides: TGTGCCAGCAGCCAAGCCATTAAAGCCGGTGGCTACACCTTC.

This clone was counted only a few times. V gene TRBV7-3 combines with J gene TRBJ1-2; unclear D gene. Deletions cut 5 bases from V and 4 bases from J, with 17 bases between. The germline gives CDR1 SGHTA, CDR2 FQGTGA. The CDR3 sequence is 15 residues long. In DNA, the CDR3 is TGTGCCAGCAGCCCCCAAGGAACGCCGGCCTATGGCTACACCTTC. It translates to CASSPQGTPAYGYTF.

The rearrangement uses TRBV10-3 and TRBJ2-1, with 11 bases fitting TRBD2. Germline V CDR1 and CDR2: ENHRY, SYGVKD. The CDR3 totals 17 residues. With 4 bases clipped from V and 8 bases from J, the junction kept 13 bases outside the gene matches. The CDR3 coding sequence is TGTGCCATCAGTGGGGGGCTAGCGGGAGGACTTCGTTATGAGCAGTTCTTC. This translates into CAISGGLAGGLRYEQFF.